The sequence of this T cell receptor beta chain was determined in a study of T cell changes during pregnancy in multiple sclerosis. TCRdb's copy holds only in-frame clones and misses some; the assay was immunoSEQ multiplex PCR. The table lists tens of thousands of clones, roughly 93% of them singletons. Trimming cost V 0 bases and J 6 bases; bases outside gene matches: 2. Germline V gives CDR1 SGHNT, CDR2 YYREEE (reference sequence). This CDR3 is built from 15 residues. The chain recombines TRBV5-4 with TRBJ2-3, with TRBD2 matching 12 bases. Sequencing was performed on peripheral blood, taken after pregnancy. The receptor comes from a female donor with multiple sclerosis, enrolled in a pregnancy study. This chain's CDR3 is CASSLAGTSGDTQYF. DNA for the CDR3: TGTGCCAGCAGCTTGGCCGGGACTAGCGGGGATACGCAGTATTTT.